A single sample is the source of the 9 T cell receptor beta chains below, sequenced in a study. Via MiXCR, TCRdb re-called the 5' RACE reads, giving one row per CDR3 protein. This table holds over 45,000 distinct CDR3 sequences, approximately 26% found once. The sorted Tregs were CD4+CD25+CD127-/low cells. The sample consisted of tumor-infiltrating Tregs sorted from the breast tumor. The receptor set was obtained from a female donor with breast cancer.

This clonotype has more than one count but fewer than ten. V gene TRBV5-6 combines with J gene TRBJ2-1; D remains unclear. The CDR3 is made up of 15 amino acids. The germline V gene has CDR1 SGHDT and CDR2 YYEEEE. Trimming removed 2 bases at V and 0 bases at J, with 9 bases between. The CDR3 nucleotides are TGTGCCAGCAGCTTCTCTTGGAGCTCCTACAATGAGCAGTTCTTC. Amino acids: CASSFSWSSYNEQFF.

This rearrangement joins TRBV4-1 to TRBJ1-3, with no clear D. The germline V gene encodes CDR1 MGHRA and CDR2 YSYEKL. CDR3 length: 13 residues. V was cut by 0 bases and J by 6 bases, with 6 bases left in between. CDR3 in DNA: TGCGCCAGCAGCCAAGATCGGGCAAACACCATATATTTT. Protein: CASSQDRANTIYF.

The chain recombines TRBV20-1 with TRBJ2-3; TRBD2 matches 10 bases. CDR3 length: 17 amino acids. The junction had 12 bases not matched to a gene; V was cut back by 3 bases and J by 3 bases. The germline V gene has CDR1 DFQATT and CDR2 SNEGSKA (reference sequence). In nucleotides, the CDR3 is TGCAGTGCTAGGGGTAGCGGGAGGTCCGTCGGTACAGATACGCAGTATTTT. It encodes CSARGSGRSVGTDTQYF.

This clonotype came up a few times. This rearrangement joins TRBV7-9 to TRBJ2-7, with 7 bases matching TRBD2. The trim removed 5 bases at V and 0 bases at J, leaving 4 bases unmatched. Germline V gene sequence: CDR1 SEHNR, CDR2 FQNEAQ (reference sequence). CDR3 length equals 14 residues. The CDR3 sequence is CASSVGTNSYEQYF. The DNA of the CDR3 is TGTGCCAGCAGCGTCGGGACTAACTCCTACGAGCAGTACTTC.

The V and J genes are TRBV5-5 and TRBJ2-7; maybe TRBD1 (6 bases). V gave up 3 bases and J gave up 3 bases, with 19 bases separating them. Germline V lookup: CDR1 SGHKS, CDR2 YYEKEE (reference sequence). The CDR3 is made up of 16 amino acids. This chain's CDR3 is CASSSQIGQTYYEQYF. CDR3 nucleotides: TGTGCCAGCAGCTCCCAAATCGGACAGACTTACTACGAGCAGTACTTC. The entire variable domain, with the rest obtained from reference TRBV5-5 and TRBJ2-7, is as follows: DAGVTQSPTHLIKTRGQQVTLRCSPISGHKSVSWYQQVLGQGPQFIFQYYEKEERGRGNFPDRFSARQFPNYSSELNVNALLLGDSALYLCASSSQIGQTYYEQYFGPGTRLTVT.

At least ten counts were recorded for this clonotype. The gene calls are TRBV20-1 and TRBJ2-5; 8 bases line up with TRBD1. J was trimmed by 2 bases and V by 5 bases; bases with no gene match: 10. CDR1 is DFQATT and CDR2 is SNEGSKA in the germline V gene (reference sequence). CDR3 size: 15 residues. The CDR3 region is CSAVQFGTGQETQYF. The CDR3 nucleotides read TGCAGTGCTGTGCAGTTTGGGACAGGACAAGAGACCCAGTACTTC.

The table lists this clonotype with many counts. This rearrangement joins TRBV5-1 to TRBJ1-2; 8 nucleotides agree with TRBD1. The CDR3 is 14 residues long. The V and J ends lost 4 bases and 7 bases, in that order; junction bases with no gene match: 9. Germline CDR1 SGHRS, CDR2 YFSETQ. The CDR3 DNA follows: TGCGCCAGCAGCCCAGGACAGGGTGAAGGTGGCTACACCTTC. Protein product: CASSPGQGEGGYTF.

The rearrangement uses TRBV6-1 and TRBJ1-4, with 7 bases identical to TRBD1. J gave up 3 bases and V 10 bases, and 5 bases lay outside the gene matches. The CDR3 has 13 residues. The germline CDR1 and CDR2 sequences are MNHNS and SASEGT. CDR3 residues: CAKTGTANEKLFF. The CDR3 coding sequence is TGTGCCAAGACCGGGACAGCTAATGAAAAACTGTTTTTT.

The sample holds a few counts of this clonotype. The CDR3 DNA follows: TGTGCCTGGAGTGTTTCCCCAGATACGCAGTATTTT. This gives the protein CAWSVSPDTQYF. J is TRBJ2-3 and V is TRBV30; D is unclear. V was cut by 0 bases and J by 4 bases, with 5 bases left in between. This CDR3 has 12 residues. CDR1 is GTSNPN and CDR2 is SVGIG in the germline V gene (reference sequence).